These T cell receptor beta chains were read from a single sample in a study of beta chain features in type 1 diabetes. Only in-frame clones appear in the TCRdb table, and some are missing; sequencing was by immunoSEQ multiplex PCR. The sample includes 200,000 to 300,000 clones, 9.5% to 13% of them seen just once. Sequences were obtained from naive CD4+ T cells from blood. The receptors come from a man aged 25 to 40 with type 1 diabetes. CDR3s include the opening cysteine and the closing phenylalanine or tryptophan. D genes are given only for firm matches. Some rows mark clone size as missing; the rest say once, few, many or name a class of expanded clone.

>TRBD1|NA|TRBV28|TRBJ2-7
CASRPSGQGVHEQYF
TGTGCCAGCAGACCCTCGGGACAGGGTGTCCACGAGCAGTACTTC
>TRBD1|few|TRBV5-1|TRBJ2-1
CASTQTGALYNEQFF
TGCGCCAGTACCCAGACAGGGGCCTTATACAATGAGCAGTTCTTC
>TRBD1|NA|TRBV2|TRBJ1-1
CASSGAGGAFF
TGTGCCAGCAGTGGGGCAGGGGGAGCTTTCTTT
>TRBD1|NA|TRBV2|TRBJ2-6
CASSEAPGQYSGANVLTF
TGTGCCAGCAGTGAAGCGCCGGGACAGTACTCTGGGGCCAACGTCCTGACTTTC
>TRBD1|NA|TRBV6-4|TRBJ2-4
CASSENQGARLYF
TGTGCCAGCAGTGAGAACCAGGGGGCGCGGCTGTACTTC
>TRBD1|few|TRBV29-1|TRBJ2-3
CSVQQTGGTVSDTQYF
TGCAGCGTTCAACAGACAGGGGGAACGGTATCAGATACGCAGTATTTT
>NA|NA|TRBV11-2|TRBJ2-5
CASSLDYRYRETQYF
TGTGCCAGCAGCTTAGACTACCGCTACCGGGAGACCCAGTACTTC
>NA|few|TRBV9|TRBJ2-1
CASSLHAAATYNEQFF
TGTGCCAGCAGCCTACATGCAGCGGCAACTTACAATGAGCAGTTCTTC
>TRBD2|NA|TRBV19|TRBJ2-7
CASSIDPGTREQYF
TGTGCCAGTAGTATAGATCCCGGGACTAGGGAGCAGTACTTC
>NA|NA|TRBV20-1|TRBJ1-4
CSAPSREKLFF
TGCAGTGCTCCCTCTCGGGAAAAACTGTTTTTT
>NA|few|TRBV19|TRBJ2-1
CASSIGGYMANEQFF
TGTGCCAGTAGTATAGGAGGATATATGGCCAATGAGCAGTTCTTC
>NA|NA|TRBV9|TRBJ2-3
CASSVAASTDTQYF
TGTGCCAGCAGCGTTGCGGCAAGCACAGATACGCAGTATTTT
>NA|NA|TRBV2|TRBJ2-7
CASKYFYEQYF
TGTGCCAGCAAATATTTTTACGAGCAGTACTTC
>TRBD2|few|TRBV29-1|TRBJ2-1
CSVRSGGNHNEQFF
TGCAGCGTACGGAGCGGGGGGAACCACAATGAGCAGTTCTTC
>TRBD2|few|TRBV9|TRBJ2-1
CASSVAGGGTQFF
TGTGCCAGCAGCGTAGCTGGGGGGGGGACGCAGTTCTTC
>TRBD2|few|TRBV5-1|TRBJ2-1
CASSQVTSGGPYNEQFF
TGCGCCAGCAGCCAGGTGACTAGCGGGGGGCCTTACAATGAGCAGTTCTTC
>TRBD1|NA|TRBV19|TRBJ2-5
CASSKPGTGGFQETQYF
TGTGCCAGTAGTAAACCTGGGACAGGGGGCTTCCAAGAGACCCAGTACTTC
>TRBD1|NA|TRBV6-5|TRBJ2-7
CASSYSGQGSYEQYF
TGTGCCAGCAGTTACTCTGGACAGGGCTCCTACGAGCAGTACTTC
>NA|NA|TRBV7-2|TRBJ1-1
CASSPTRGNTEAFF
TGTGCCAGCAGCCCAACACGGGGGAACACTGAAGCTTTCTTT
>NA|few|TRBV29-1|TRBJ1-2
CSVGKTGEGYTF
TGCAGCGTTGGCAAGACCGGGGAGGGCTACACCTTC
>NA|NA|TRBV25-1|TRBJ1-5
CASSSGGHQPQHF
TGTGCCAGCAGTTCGGGGGGTCATCAGCCCCAGCATTTT
>NA|NA|TRBV2|TRBJ2-7
CATGGADSYEQYF
TGTGCCACCGGGGGAGCGGACTCCTACGAGCAGTACTTC
>NA|NA|TRBV7-8|TRBJ2-7
CASSSYRDFSYEQYF
TGTGCCAGCAGCTCGTACCGGGACTTTTCCTACGAGCAGTACTTC
>NA|NA|TRBV14|TRBJ2-1
CASSRSSNEQFF
TGTGCCAGCAGCCGGTCTAGCAATGAGCAGTTCTTC
>NA|few|TRBV18|TRBJ1-4
CASSPRSQATNEKLFF
TGTGCCAGCTCACCACGAAGTCAGGCAACTAATGAAAAACTGTTTTTT
>NA|NA|TRBV5-1|TRBJ1-6
CASSLAGSNSPLHF
TGCGCCAGCAGCTTGGCCGGGAGCAATTCACCCCTCCACTTT
>NA|NA|TRBV27|TRBJ1-5
CASSLTGDNQPQHF
TGTGCCAGCAGTTTGACAGGAGATAATCAGCCCCAGCATTTT
>NA|few|TRBV14|TRBJ1-2
CASSQVWRDGYTF
TGTGCCAGCAGCCAAGTATGGAGGGATGGCTACACCTTC
>NA|few|TRBV7-2|TRBJ2-4
CASSVAGGGWNIQYF
TGTGCCAGCAGCGTAGCAGGGGGGGGGTGGAACATTCAGTACTTC
>NA|few|TRBV2|TRBJ1-6
CASSDGQSSYNSPLHF
TGTGCCAGCAGTGATGGGCAGAGCTCCTATAATTCACCCCTCCACTTT
>TRBD2|few|TRBV7-7|TRBJ2-5
CASSSSGAQETQYF
TGTGCTAGCAGTTCCAGCGGGGCCCAAGAGACCCAGTACTTC
>TRBD2|NA|TRBV11-2|TRBJ2-7
CASSLSGDYSYEQYF
TGTGCCAGCAGCTTATCCGGGGACTACTCCTACGAGCAGTACTTC
>NA|few|TRBV9|TRBJ2-2
CASSVGGSGGTGELFF
TGTGCCAGCAGCGTAGGAGGAAGTGGAGGGACCGGGGAGCTGTTTTTT
>NA|few|TRBV30|TRBJ2-1
CAWSPGRNEQFF
TGTGCCTGGAGTCCAGGCCGTAATGAGCAGTTCTTC
>TRBD1|few|TRBV2|TRBJ2-4
CASSDSGGDIQYF
TGTGCCAGCAGTGATTCAGGGGGAGACATTCAGTACTTC
>NA|once|TRBV19|TRBJ1-1
CASSFQENTEAFF
TGTGCCAGTAGTTTTCAGGAGAACACTGAAGCTTTCTTT
>NA|few|TRBV7-2|TRBJ2-3
CASSLRGSTDTQYF
TGTGCCAGCAGCTTGCGAGGTAGCACAGATACGCAGTATTTT
>NA|NA|TRBV2|TRBJ1-2
CASSERTASYGYTF
TGTGCCAGCAGTGAGCGGACAGCTTCCTATGGCTACACCTTC
>NA|NA|TRBV28|TRBJ1-4
CASSLLTSRGKLFF
TGTGCCAGCAGTTTGTTAACTAGCCGAGGCAAACTGTTTTTT
>TRBD2|NA|TRBV2|TRBJ2-5
CASSEGGGAETQYF
TGTGCCTCATCAGAAGGCGGGGGGGCAGAGACCCAGTACTTC
>TRBD1|few|TRBV5-1|TRBJ1-2
CASSIGTGDYGYTF
TGCGCCAGCAGCATCGGGACAGGAGACTATGGCTACACCTTC
>NA|NA|TRBV2|TRBJ2-5
CASIRGTQETQYF
TGTGCCAGCATCCGCGGCACTCAAGAGACCCAGTACTTC
>TRBD1|few|TRBV2|TRBJ1-5
CASSESTGDHPGNQPQHF
TGTGCCAGCAGTGAATCGACAGGGGATCATCCAGGCAATCAGCCCCAGCATTTT
>TRBD1|NA|TRBV4-2|TRBJ2-7
CASSQDVTGRGEQYF
TGTGCCAGCAGCCAAGATGTGACAGGGCGCGGCGAGCAGTACTTC
>NA|NA|TRBV27|TRBJ2-5
CASSLKGQETQYF
TGTGCCAGCAGTTTGAAGGGGCAGGAGACCCAGTACTTC
>TRBD1|NA|TRBV19|TRBJ1-5
CASRRTGGGNQPQHF
TGTGCCAGTAGGCGGACAGGGGGAGGCAATCAGCCCCAGCATTTT
>NA|few|TRBV29-1|TRBJ2-2
CSVRGNTGELFF
TGCAGCGTCCGGGGGAACACCGGGGAGCTGTTTTTT
>TRBD1|NA|TRBV30|TRBJ2-2
CAGLTGVLNTGELFF
TGTGCCGGATTAACAGGGGTCCTGAACACCGGGGAGCTGTTTTTT
>NA|NA|TRBV5-1|TRBJ2-5
CASQTDLQETQYF
TGCGCCAGCCAGACAGACCTCCAAGAGACCCAGTACTTC
>NA|NA|TRBV29-1|TRBJ2-5
CSVDLDSTQETQYF
TGCAGCGTTGATTTGGACAGCACCCAAGAGACCCAGTACTTC
>TRBD2|NA|TRBV30|TRBJ2-2
CAWTTALAGTGELFF
TGTGCCTGGACCACTGCCCTAGCGGGGACCGGGGAGCTGTTTTTT
>NA|few|TRBV5-6|TRBJ1-1
CASSQNTEAFF
TGTGCCAGCAGCCAGAACACTGAAGCTTTCTTT
>TRBD2|NA|TRBV7-3|TRBJ2-1
CASSVAGGPRFF
TGTGCCAGCAGCGTAGCGGGGGGCCCCCGGTTCTTC